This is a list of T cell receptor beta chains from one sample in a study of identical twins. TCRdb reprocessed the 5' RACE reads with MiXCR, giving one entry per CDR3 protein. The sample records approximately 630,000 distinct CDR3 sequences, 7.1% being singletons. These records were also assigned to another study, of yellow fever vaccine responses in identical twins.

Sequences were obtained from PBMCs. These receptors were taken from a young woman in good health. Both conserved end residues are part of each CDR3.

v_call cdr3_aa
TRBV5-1 CASSATGGSADTQYF
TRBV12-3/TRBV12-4 CASSSRQGVSETQYF
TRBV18 CASSPTPGQIYGYTF
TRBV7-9 CASSLGGSGTGSIEQYF
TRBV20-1 CSARYRGGSANYGYTF
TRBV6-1 CASSPHGTDTQYF
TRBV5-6 CASSPAAVLIQNIQYF
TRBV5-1 CASNGGYTDTQYF
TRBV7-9 CASSSTGSNEQFF
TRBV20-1 CSARGQEGNTEAFF
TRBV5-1 CASSSRDTYGYTF
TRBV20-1 CSASGGKRGSPNTGELFF
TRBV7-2 CASSLVPGGGSNQPQHF
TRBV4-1 CASSQAGEVAGYNEQFF
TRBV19 CASGRTEAFF
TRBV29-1 CSVGIVDSGNTIYF
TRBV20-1 CSARVPGLPAYNEQFF
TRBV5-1 CASSLAKLAGVNEQFF
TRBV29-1 CSVQQPMTAGTEAFF
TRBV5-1 CASSLRTSGRAEETQYF
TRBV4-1 CASSPVGEGPTDTQYF
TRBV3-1 CASSPVLISNEQFF
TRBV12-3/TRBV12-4 CASSPRGGSSTDTQYF
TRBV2 CASNGGSPLHF